The clone carrying this T cell receptor (beta chain) occurred many times. The antigen is not known. This CDR3 is 18 amino acids long. Germline CDR1 and CDR2: MNHEY and SVGAGI. V lost 0 bases to trimming and J lost 1 base; unmatched junction nucleotides: 9. This specimen belongs to a study of human T cells and chemical hapten exposure. For the study at large: The sensitizer, 2% DPC, was used on approximately 2 cm by approximately 2 cm of upper inner arm skin.

Study results and limitations: The immune response of these alopecia patients might not match healthy individuals'.

Via MiXCR, TCRdb re-called the RACE reads, giving one row per CDR3 protein. This table has some 49,000 distinct CDR3 sequences, 9% to 9.5% appearing once. Sample time point: patch test 1, 2 weeks after DPC sensitization. Documented treatment: therapeutic diphenylcyclopropenone sensitization with weekly scalp DPC. Each patch test followed a blood draw. Total RNA was extracted from unfractionated whole blood. This sequence originates from a woman between 50 and 59 years old with alopecia areata. Some clones in this sample may be carry-over from other donors' samples. Specimen: whole blood, collected in connection with sensitization to the hapten diphenylcyclopropenone (DPC). The V call is TRBV6-5, the J call TRBJ2-7, with TRBD2 identical over 10 bases. CDR3 residues: CASSYSSTSGWISYEQYF. The CDR3 bases are TGTGCCAGCAGTTACTCGTCGACTAGCGGGTGGATTTCCTACGAGCAGTACTTC.